One and the same sample provided the 4 T cell receptor beta chains below, sequenced in a study of blood T cell repertoires in COVID-19. Assay: immunoSEQ multiplex PCR; the TCRdb copy retains only in-frame clones and omits some. Altogether about 140,000 clones are present, roughly 84% being singletons, with the ten largest covering 8% to 9%. Sequenced material: peripheral blood. Receptors were obtained from a man aged 25-45 years with COVID-19, enrolled during active disease.

This clone was seen more than once but under ten times. The gene calls are TRBV9 and TRBJ2-1, with D perhaps matching TRBD2 (6 bases). Germline V CDR1 and CDR2: SGDLS, YYNGEE. The CDR3 loop spans 17 amino acids. V lost 1 base, J lost 0 bases, and 14 bases lay in between. The CDR3 loop is CASSVISGVSSYNEQFF. CDR3 DNA sequence: TGTGCCAGCAGCGTAATTTCGGGGGTGAGCTCCTACAATGAGCAGTTCTTC.

This clone showed up just once. The V call is TRBV9, the J call TRBJ2-1; 9 nucleotides agree with TRBD1. This CDR3 is 16 amino acids long. Germline CDR1 is SGDLS and CDR2 is YYNGEE. The V segment lost 4 bases and the J segment 4 bases; nucleotides outside the gene matches: 9. In DNA, the CDR3 is TGTGCCAGCAGCCCCCGGGGGGACAGGGTTTACAATGAGCAGTTCTTC. Its protein is CASSPRGDRVYNEQFF.

This chain uses TRBV30 with TRBJ2-7; 10 bases line up with TRBD2. The J segment lost 6 bases and the V segment lost 2 bases, leaving 7 bases of the junction unmatched. Germline V gene sequence: CDR1 GTSNPN, CDR2 SVGIG (reference sequence). The length of the CDR3 is 14 residues. For the CDR3, the DNA is TGTGCCTGGAGTTCGGGACTAGCGCCCCGCGAGCAGTACTTC. Translation gives CAWSSGLAPREQYF.

In its sample, this clone was seen a few times. V is TRBV19 and J is TRBJ2-1; the D gene is possibly TRBD2 (5 bases). Trimming removed 5 bases at V and 7 bases at J, with 18 bases between. This CDR3 spans 15 amino acids. Per the germline V gene, CDR1 is LNHDA and CDR2 is SQIVND (reference sequence). CDR3 sequence reads: CASSPLASRHNEQFF. As DNA, the CDR3 is TGTGCCAGTAGTCCTTTAGCGAGCCGGCATAATGAGCAGTTCTTC. Complete variable domain (other parts from reference TRBV19 and TRBJ2-1): DGGITQSPKYLFRKEGQNVTLSCEQNLNHDAMYWYRQDPGQGLRLIYYSQIVNDFQKGDIAEGYSVSREKKESFPLTVTSAQKNPTAFYLCASSPLASRHNEQFFGPGTRLTVL.